These 2 T cell receptor beta chains came from one sample sequenced in a study of T cells after yellow fever vaccination. Via MiXCR, TCRdb re-called the 5' RACE reads, giving one row per CDR3 protein. The sample shows 550,000 to 750,000 distinct CDR3 sequences, less than 15% of them seen only once. Here the sequenced sample was PBMCs, taken on the day of the yellow fever booster vaccination. The receptors were gathered from a man younger than 45 who received the YFV17D yellow fever vaccine.

This clonotype was counted ten times or more. This chain joins TRBV28 and TRBJ2-6; no firm D call. In germline, CDR1 is MDHEN, CDR2 SYDVKM. The CDR3 spans 16 residues. V was cut by 6 bases and J by 0 bases, with 12 bases left in between. The CDR3 bases are TGTGCCAGCAGCACCCCTACTCCCTCTGGGGCCAACGTCCTGACTTTC. It encodes CASSTPTPSGANVLTF.

This clonotype was recorded only once. The J gene is TRBJ2-1, the V gene TRBV18, with 8 bases lining up with TRBD1. Germline V gene data show CDR1 as KGHSH and CDR2 as LQKENI. Trimming took 6 bases from V and 2 from J; bases not matched to a gene: 6. This CDR3 is built from 15 residues. The CDR3 DNA sequence: TGTGCCAGCTCGGACCCGGGACAGGCCTACAATGAGCAGTTCTTC. Translated: CASSDPGQAYNEQFF.